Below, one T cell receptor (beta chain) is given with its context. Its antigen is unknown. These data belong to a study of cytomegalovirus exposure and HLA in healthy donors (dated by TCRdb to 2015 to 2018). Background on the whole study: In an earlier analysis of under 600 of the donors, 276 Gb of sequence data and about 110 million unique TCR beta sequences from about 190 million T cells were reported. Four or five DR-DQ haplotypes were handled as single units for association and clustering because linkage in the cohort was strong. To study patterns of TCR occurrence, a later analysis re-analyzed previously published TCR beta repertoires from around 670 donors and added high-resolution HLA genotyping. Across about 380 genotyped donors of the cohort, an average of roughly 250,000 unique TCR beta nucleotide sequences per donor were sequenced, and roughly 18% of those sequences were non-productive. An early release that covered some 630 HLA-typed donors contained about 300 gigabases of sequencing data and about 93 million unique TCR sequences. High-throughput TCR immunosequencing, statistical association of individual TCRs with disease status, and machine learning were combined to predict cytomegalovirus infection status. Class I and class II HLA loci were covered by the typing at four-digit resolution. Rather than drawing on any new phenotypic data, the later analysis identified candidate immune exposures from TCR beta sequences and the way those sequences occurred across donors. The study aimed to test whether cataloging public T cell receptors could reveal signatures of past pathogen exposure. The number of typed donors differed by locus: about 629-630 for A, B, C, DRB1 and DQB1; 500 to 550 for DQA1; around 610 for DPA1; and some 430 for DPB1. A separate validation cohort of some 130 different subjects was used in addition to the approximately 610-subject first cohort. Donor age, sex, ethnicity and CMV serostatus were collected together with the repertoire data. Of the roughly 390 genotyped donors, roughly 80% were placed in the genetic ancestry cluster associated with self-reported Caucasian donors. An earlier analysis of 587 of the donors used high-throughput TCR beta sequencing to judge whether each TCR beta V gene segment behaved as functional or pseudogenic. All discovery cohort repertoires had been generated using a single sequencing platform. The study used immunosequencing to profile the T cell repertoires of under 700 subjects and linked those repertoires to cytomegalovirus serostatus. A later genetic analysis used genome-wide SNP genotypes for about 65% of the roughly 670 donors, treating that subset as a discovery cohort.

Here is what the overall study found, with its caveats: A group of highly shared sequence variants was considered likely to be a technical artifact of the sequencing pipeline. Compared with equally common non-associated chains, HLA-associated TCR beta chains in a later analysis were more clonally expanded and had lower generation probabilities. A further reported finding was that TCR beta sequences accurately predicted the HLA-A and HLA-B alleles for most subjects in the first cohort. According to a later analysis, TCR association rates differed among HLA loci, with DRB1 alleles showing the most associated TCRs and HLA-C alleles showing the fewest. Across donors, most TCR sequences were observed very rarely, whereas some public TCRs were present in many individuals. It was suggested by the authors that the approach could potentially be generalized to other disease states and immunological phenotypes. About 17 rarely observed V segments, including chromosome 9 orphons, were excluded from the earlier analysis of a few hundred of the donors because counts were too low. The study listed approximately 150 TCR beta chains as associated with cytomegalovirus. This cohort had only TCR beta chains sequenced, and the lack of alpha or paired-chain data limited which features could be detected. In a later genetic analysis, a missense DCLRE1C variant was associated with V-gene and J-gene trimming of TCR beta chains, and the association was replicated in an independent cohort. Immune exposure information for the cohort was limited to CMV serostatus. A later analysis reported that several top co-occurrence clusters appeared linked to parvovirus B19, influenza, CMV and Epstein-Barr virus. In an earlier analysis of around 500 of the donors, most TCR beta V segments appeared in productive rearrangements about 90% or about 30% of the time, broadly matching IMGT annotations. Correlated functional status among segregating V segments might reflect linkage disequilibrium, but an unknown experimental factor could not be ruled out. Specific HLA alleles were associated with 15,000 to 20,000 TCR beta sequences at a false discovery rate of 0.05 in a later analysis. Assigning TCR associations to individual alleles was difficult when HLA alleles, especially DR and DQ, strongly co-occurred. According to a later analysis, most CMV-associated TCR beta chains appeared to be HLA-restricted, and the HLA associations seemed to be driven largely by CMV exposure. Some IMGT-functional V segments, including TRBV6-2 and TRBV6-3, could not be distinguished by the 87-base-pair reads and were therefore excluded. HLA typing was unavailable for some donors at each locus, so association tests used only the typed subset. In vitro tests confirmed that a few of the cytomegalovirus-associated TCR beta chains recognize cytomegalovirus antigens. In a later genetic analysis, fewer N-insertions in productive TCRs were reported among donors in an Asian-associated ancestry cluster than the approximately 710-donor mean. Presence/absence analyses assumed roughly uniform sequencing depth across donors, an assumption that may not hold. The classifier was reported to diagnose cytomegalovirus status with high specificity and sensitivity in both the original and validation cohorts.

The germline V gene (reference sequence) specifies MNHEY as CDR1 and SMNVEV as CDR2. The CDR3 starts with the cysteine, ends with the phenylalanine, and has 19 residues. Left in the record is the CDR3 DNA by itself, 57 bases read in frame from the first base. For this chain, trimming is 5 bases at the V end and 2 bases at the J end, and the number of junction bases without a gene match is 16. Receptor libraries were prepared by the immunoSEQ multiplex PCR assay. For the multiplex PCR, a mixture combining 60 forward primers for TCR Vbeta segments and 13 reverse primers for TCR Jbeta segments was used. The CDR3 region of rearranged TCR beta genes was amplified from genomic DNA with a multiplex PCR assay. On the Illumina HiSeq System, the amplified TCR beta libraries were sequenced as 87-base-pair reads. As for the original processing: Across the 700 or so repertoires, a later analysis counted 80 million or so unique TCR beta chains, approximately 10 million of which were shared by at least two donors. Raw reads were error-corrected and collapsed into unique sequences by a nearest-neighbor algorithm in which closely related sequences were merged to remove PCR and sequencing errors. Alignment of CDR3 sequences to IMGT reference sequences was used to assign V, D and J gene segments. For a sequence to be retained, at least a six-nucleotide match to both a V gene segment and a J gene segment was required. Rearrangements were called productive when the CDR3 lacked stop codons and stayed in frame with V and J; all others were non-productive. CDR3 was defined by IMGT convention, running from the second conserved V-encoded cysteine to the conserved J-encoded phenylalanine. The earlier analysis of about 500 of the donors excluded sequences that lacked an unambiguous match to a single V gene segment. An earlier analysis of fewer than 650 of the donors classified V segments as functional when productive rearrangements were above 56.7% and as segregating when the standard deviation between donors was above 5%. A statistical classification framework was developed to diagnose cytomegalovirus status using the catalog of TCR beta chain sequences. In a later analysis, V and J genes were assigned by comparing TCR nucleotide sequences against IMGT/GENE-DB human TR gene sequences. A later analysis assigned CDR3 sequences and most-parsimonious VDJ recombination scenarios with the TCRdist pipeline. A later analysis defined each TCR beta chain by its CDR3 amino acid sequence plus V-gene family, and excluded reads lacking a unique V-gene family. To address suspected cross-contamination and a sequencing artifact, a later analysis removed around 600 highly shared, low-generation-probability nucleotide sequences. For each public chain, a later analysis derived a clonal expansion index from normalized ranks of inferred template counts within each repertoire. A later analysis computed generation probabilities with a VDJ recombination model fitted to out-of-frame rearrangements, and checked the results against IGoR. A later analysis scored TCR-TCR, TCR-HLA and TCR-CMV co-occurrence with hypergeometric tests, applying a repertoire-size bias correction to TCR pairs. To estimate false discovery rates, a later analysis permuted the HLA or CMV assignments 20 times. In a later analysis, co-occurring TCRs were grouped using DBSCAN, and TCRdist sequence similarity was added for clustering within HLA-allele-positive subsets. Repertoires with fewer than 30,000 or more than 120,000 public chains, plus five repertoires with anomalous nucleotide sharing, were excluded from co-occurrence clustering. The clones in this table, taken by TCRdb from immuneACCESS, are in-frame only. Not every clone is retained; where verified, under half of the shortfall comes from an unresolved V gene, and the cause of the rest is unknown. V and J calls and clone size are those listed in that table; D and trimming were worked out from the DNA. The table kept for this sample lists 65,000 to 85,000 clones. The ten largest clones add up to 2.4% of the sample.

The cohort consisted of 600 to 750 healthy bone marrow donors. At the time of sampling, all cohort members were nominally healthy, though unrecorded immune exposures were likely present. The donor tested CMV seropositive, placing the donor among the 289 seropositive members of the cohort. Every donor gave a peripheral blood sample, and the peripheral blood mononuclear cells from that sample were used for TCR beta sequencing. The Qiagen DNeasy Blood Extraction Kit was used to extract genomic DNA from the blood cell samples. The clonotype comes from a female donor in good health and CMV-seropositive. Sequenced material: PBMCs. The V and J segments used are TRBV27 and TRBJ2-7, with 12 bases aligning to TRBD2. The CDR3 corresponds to CASSPEFLAGGALTYEQYF. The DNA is TGTGCCAGCAGTCCTGAATTCCTAGCGGGGGGGGCTTTAACCTACGAGCAGTACTTC.